The T cell receptor (beta chain) under discussion was sequenced for a study of neurological immune-mediated disorders. Notes on the study in general: Among 34 multiple sclerosis patients, 18 had repertoires that phylogenetic grouping placed in one related-CDR3 cluster, a possible signature.

This clonotype was seen ten or more times. The antigen is undetermined. TCRdb independently ran MiXCR on the 5' RACE reads; one entry per CDR3 protein. The sample shows about 46,000 distinct CDR3 sequences, around 4.3% of them seen only once. This receptor was identified in a woman aged 60-75 years with multiple sclerosis. Source material: PBMCs.

The CDR3 region has the DNA TGTGCCATCAGTCCCAGGGAAGGGAACACTGAAGCTTTCTTT. Translation: CAISPREGNTEAFF. The chain couples TRBV10-3 to TRBJ1-1; D might be TRBD1 (5 bases). CDR3 size: 14 residues. Germline V CDR1 and CDR2: ENHRY, SYGVKD. Trimming stripped 5 bases from V and 1 base from J, with 11 bases between.